This TCR beta chain was observed in a study of human T cells and chemical hapten exposure. The study, taken as a whole, reports: Expanded TCRs formed significantly more large CDR3 similarity clusters than controls.

TCRdb re-called the RACE reads with MiXCR, one entry per CDR3 protein. The sample lists about 350,000 distinct CDR3 sequences, roughly 6.3% occurring once. The time point here: patch test 2, 6 weeks after DPC sensitization. This sample's treatment: therapeutic diphenylcyclopropenone sensitization with weekly scalp DPC. Venepuncture was done earlier than the placement of each patch test. Unseparated into fractions, whole blood served as the source from which total RNA was extracted. Deletions cut 2 bases from V and 4 bases from J, with 14 bases between. CDR3 length equals 15 residues. Germline lookup yields CDR1 LGHDT and CDR2 YNNKEL (reference sequence). This clonotype was seen more than once but under ten times. Antigen specificity is unknown.

The sequencing used whole blood, collected in connection with sensitization to the hapten diphenylcyclopropenone (DPC). The chain employs TRBV3-1 and TRBJ2-5, with D hard to call. This TCR was recovered from a woman between 18 and 29 years old with alopecia areata. Some clones in this sample may be carry-over from other donors' samples. The CDR3 DNA sequence: TGTGCCAGCAGCCAAATGAGCTCTCGGGCAGAGACCCAGTACTTC. Protein sequence: CASSQMSSRAETQYF.